A selection of T cell receptor beta chains follows, all from one sample in a study of post-analysis software for immune sequencing data. In TCRdb, the PCR reads were re-called with MiXCR into one record per CDR3 protein. The data contain some 450,000 distinct CDR3 sequences, less than 45% of them seen just once; the ten biggest clones take up about 12%. Sequenced material: blood. The receptors here all came from a girl aged 5-17 years with multiple sclerosis. Each CDR3 is given with its conserved first and last residue. The D gene is left open where the match is weak. For some rows the clone size is stated as once, few or many, or as a class when expanded; others skip it.

cdr3_nt cdr3_aa clone_size j_call d_call v_call
TGTGCCAGCAGCGTAGTAGAGCTTCCAGATACGCAGTATTTT CASSVVELPDTQYF NA TRBJ2-3 NA TRBV9
TGTGCCACCAGTGAAGGGGGGGAACTGTTTTTT CATSEGGELFF NA TRBJ1-4 NA TRBV24-1
TGCGCCAGCAGCGCCGGGTCCACAATCTACGAGCAGTACTTC CASSAGSTIYEQYF NA TRBJ2-7 NA TRBV5-1
TGCAGTGCTAGAGACAGGAGCCCAAAAGAGACCCAGTACTTC CSARDRSPKETQYF NA TRBJ2-5 NA TRBV20-1
TGTGCCAGCAGCTTAGGCCGCCTAGCGGGAGGGTGGGAGACCCAGTACTTC CASSLGRLAGGWETQYF once TRBJ2-5 TRBD2 TRBV7-2
TGTGCCAGCAGCTTAGGGGTGGGGGATCGCAATCAGCCCCAGCATTTT CASSLGVGDRNQPQHF NA TRBJ1-5 NA TRBV7-9
TGTGCCAGCGGAGCCGGGACAGGGGTTTTTGGGACCCAGTACTTC CASGAGTGVFGTQYF few TRBJ2-5 TRBD1 TRBV7-2
TGCGCCAGCAGCCTACAGGCGTTGAACACTGAAGCTTTCTTT CASSLQALNTEAFF few TRBJ1-1 NA TRBV5-1
TGTGCCAGCAGCCAAATCGTAGCGGGAGCGTTCTACAATGAGCAGTTCTTC CASSQIVAGAFYNEQFF few TRBJ2-1 TRBD2 TRBV28
TGTGCCAGCAGTTTATCAGGGAGGGGGTATGGTGAAAAACTGTTTTTT CASSLSGRGYGEKLFF few TRBJ1-4 NA TRBV27
TGCAGTGCTAGACGAGTGGGCGGGAATCTCTACGAGCAGTACTTC CSARRVGGNLYEQYF NA TRBJ2-7 NA TRBV20-1
TGTGCCAGCAGCTACGGACTAGCGGGAGTGGTGACAGATACGCAGTATTTT CASSYGLAGVVTDTQYF few TRBJ2-3 TRBD2 TRBV4-2
TGTGCCATGATCGACAGGGAAGTTTTTCAGCCCCAGCATTTT CAMIDREVFQPQHF NA TRBJ1-5 TRBD1 TRBV25-1
TGCGCCAGCAGCCTCTGGACTAGCGGGGATAGCTCCTACAATGAGCAGTTCTTC CASSLWTSGDSSYNEQFF NA TRBJ2-1 TRBD2 TRBV4-1
TGTGCCAGCAGTTTAGCGCGAAGCACTAGCGGGAGGTGGAATGAGCAGTTCTTC CASSLARSTSGRWNEQFF NA TRBJ2-1 TRBD2 TRBV12-3/TRBV12-4